The 19 T cell receptor beta chains in this list originate from one sample, sequenced in a study of tumor and adjacent non-tumor tissue in lung cancer (dated by TCRdb to the late 2010s). Bulk unsorted tissue served as the source for RNA extraction, and RNA quality was assessed using a NanoDrop ND-1000 and an Agilent 2100. Library preparation was by multiplex PCR. These reads were obtained on an Illumina HiSeq 2500. TCRbeta libraries were constructed through three rounds of nested PCR with primers (Table S4) according to protocols adapted from ARM-PCR. The public sequencing data were trimmed at Q25 with fastp and processed into clonotypes with MiXCR by TCRdb, which kept only in-frame beta chains. CDR3 protein sequences are deduplicated, and each keeps its most common genes and DNA. Within this sample are 120,000 or so distinct CDR3 sequences, with about 66% of them counted one time only. Of the sample, over 10% is held by the ten largest clones.

The sequenced sample was lung tumor tissue. The origin of the receptors is a man aged 25 to 40 with non-small cell lung cancer.

Turning to this clonotype: One end of the junction varies from germline; a read error may be responsible. This rearrangement joins TRBV12-5 to TRBJ2-1; 12 bases align to TRBD2. CDR1 LGHNT and CDR2 FRNRAP come from the germline V gene. The CDR3 has 19 residues. The CDR3 reads CASGLGLAGGSFSCNEQSF. CDR3 coding DNA: TGTGCTAGTGGTTTAGGCCTAGCGGGAGGGTCCTTCTCCTGCAATGAGCAGTCCTTC.

This clonotype was recorded many times. The chain carries TRBV11-2 and TRBJ2-1, with D possibly being TRBD2 (6 bases). V gave up 5 bases and J gave up 10 bases, with 15 bases separating them. The CDR3 is 13 amino acids. Germline values: CDR1 SGHAT, CDR2 FQNNGV. CDR3 in amino acids: CASSPRERGEQFF. CDR3 nucleotide sequence: TGTGCCAGCAGCCCCCGGGAGCGCGGGGAGCAGTTCTTC.

As regards this clonotype: The missing conserved phenylalanine or tryptophan at the end of this CDR3 makes a read error likely. V gene TRBV12-3 or TRBV12-4 combines with J gene TRBJ1-1; 9 bases match TRBD1. The CDR3 loop spans 16 amino acids. The CDR3 DNA reads as TGTGCCAGCGGTTTCGGCGATACAGGGGGCTACACTGAAGCTTTCCTT. This translates into CASGFGDTGGYTEAFL.

About this clonotype itself: At one of its ends the junction is not consistent with the germline gene, which may arise from a read error. The V and J genes are TRBV13 and TRBJ1-1, with D perhaps TRBD1 (6 bases). Germline V gives CDR1 PRHDT, CDR2 FYEKMQ (reference sequence). There are 16 residues in the CDR3. This CDR3 is CVSSPRGGGGNTEAFF. The CDR3 region has the DNA TGTGTCAGCAGCCCACGGGGGGGCGGGGGGAACACGGAAGCTTTCTTT.

This clonotype turned up a few times. This could be a read error, since a much larger clone is one nucleotide away. The V gene is TRBV29-1, the J gene TRBJ2-4; TRBD1 matches 9 bases. The CDR3 contains 12 residues. Germline assignment: CDR1 SQVTM and CDR2 ANQGSEA. For the CDR3, the DNA is TGCAGGGTTCGGACAGGGGAAAACATTCAGTACTTC. Amino acid sequence: CRVRTGENIQYF. The entire variable domain, with the rest obtained from reference TRBV29-1 and TRBJ2-4, is as follows: SAVISQKPSRDICQRGTSLTIQCQVDSQVTMMFWYRQQPGQSLTLIATANQGSEATYESGFVIDKFPISRPNLTFSTLTVSNMSPEDSSIYLCRVRTGENIQYFGAGTRLSVL.

In this sample, this clonotype turned up once. The chain is built from TRBV4-1 and TRBJ1-1; no reliable D call. CDR1 is MGHRA and CDR2 is YSYEKL in the germline V gene. The CDR3 length is 13 residues. CDR3 in DNA: TGCGCTGGCAGCCAAAGGTTCCGAACTGAAGCTTTCTTT. This translates into CAGSQRFRTEAFF.

In regard to this clonotype: With a much larger clone just one base away, this may be a read error. This chain connects TRBV29-1 to TRBJ2-7; 7 bases line up with TRBD1. CDR3 length equals 14 residues. CDR1 SQVTM and CDR2 ANQGSEA come from the germline V gene. The CDR3 DNA reads as TGCAGCGATGAAGAGGGGAACAGGGGATACGAGCAGTACTTC. Protein sequence: CSDEEGNRGYEQYF.

Turning to this clonotype: A much larger clone lies a single base off, so this may be a read error. The chain combines TRBV4-1 with TRBJ1-1, with D uncertain. Germline CDR1 reads MGHRA; CDR2 reads YSYEKL. The CDR3 is 16 residues long. Here the CDR3 reads CASSQGYSSTNTEASF. The CDR3 coding sequence is TGCGCCAGCAGCCAAGGGTATTCCTCGACGAACACTGAAGCTTCCTTT.

The sample holds a few counts of this clonotype. The V and J genes are TRBV5-1 and TRBJ2-3, with TRBD1 identical over 10 bases. The CDR3 has 15 amino acids. The junction had 6 bases not matched to a gene; V was cut back by 5 bases and J by 3 bases. Looked up from germline, CDR1 is SGHRS and CDR2 is YFSETQ. The CDR3 bases are TGCGCCAGCAGGCTGACAGGGGGCGAAACAGATACGCAGTATTTT. The encoded protein is CASRLTGGETDTQYF.

Points on this clonotype: A read error may produce the germline difference seen at one junction end. This sequence joins TRBV20-1 and TRBJ2-5; no clear D gene. This CDR3 contains 15 residues. CDR1 is DFQATT and CDR2 is SNEGSKA in the germline V gene (reference sequence). This CDR3 is CSARAPGFPQETLYF. DNA of the CDR3: TGCAGTGCTAGAGCCCCAGGATTTCCCCAAGAGACCCTGTACTTC.

With regard to this clonotype: This likely comes from a read error, as the CDR3 has no conserved phenylalanine or tryptophan at its end. The V gene is TRBV6-6, the J gene TRBJ2-2, with D maybe TRBD1 (5 bases). This CDR3 spans 16 amino acids. Germline V lookup: CDR1 MNHNY, CDR2 SVGAGI (reference sequence). The CDR3 DNA reads TGTGTCAGCAGTTACAGCGACAGCCGAGGCACCGGGGAGCTGTTTTTA. It yields the protein CVSSYSDSRGTGELFL.

Regarding this clonotype: Just one base apart from a much larger clone, this may be a read error. The chain's CDR3 is CRVERDTMFF. The CDR3 DNA reads TGCCGCGTTGAAAGGGACACCATGTTTTTT. The chain carries TRBV29-1 and TRBJ1-4, with D maybe TRBD1 (6 bases). The germline CDR1 and CDR2 sequences are SQVTM and ANQGSEA. The CDR3 length is 10 residues.

A word on this clonotype: Possible read error: a much larger clone is one base away. This chain joins TRBV20-1 and TRBJ1-5; 8 bases map to TRBD1. Germline CDR1 reads DFQATT; CDR2 reads SNEGSKA (reference sequence). This CDR3 has 15 residues. The CDR3 DNA reads TGCAATGCAAAGAGGGCAGGGGGCAGCTATCAGCCCCAGCATTTT. This encodes CNAKRAGGSYQPQHF.

This clonotype was counted a single time. The germline gene is not matched at one end of the junction; a read error may be the cause. The chain joins TRBV20-1 to TRBJ2-7; the match to TRBD2 covers 7 bases. CDR1 is DFQATT, CDR2 SNEGSKA, per germline (reference sequence). The CDR3 is made up of 13 amino acids. This CDR3 is CSTSPGGTYEQYF. CDR3 nucleotide sequence: TGCAGTACTAGCCCCGGGGGGACCTACGAGCAGTACTTC.

The chain has TRBV7-8 and TRBJ1-4; a weak D match, TRBD1 (5 bases). Germline CDR1 is SGHVS and CDR2 is FQNEAQ. The V and J ends lost 3 bases and 16 bases respectively, with 24 bases between them. The CDR3 totals 15 residues. CDR3 in DNA: TGTGCCAGCAGCTTGGACCCGGGACTCTCGGGGCTTCAGTTTTTT. Its protein is CASSLDPGLSGLQFF.

At least ten counts were recorded for this clonotype. The rearrangement links TRBV4-3 to TRBJ2-7; D is ambiguous. Germline V gene data show CDR1 as LGHNA and CDR2 as YSLEER. The ends were cut back, 3 bases at V and 2 bases at J, with 11 bases in the middle. The CDR3 is made up of 14 amino acids. The CDR3 protein is CASSHGLSAYEQYF. DNA for the CDR3: TGCGCCAGCAGCCACGGTTTATCGGCCTACGAGCAGTACTTC.

The chain recombines TRBV4-2 with TRBJ2-1, with 7 bases matching TRBD2. Germline V gives CDR1 LGHNA, CDR2 YNFKEQ. The junction had 11 bases not matched to a gene; V was cut back by 1 base and J by 8 bases. CDR3 length: 16 residues. CDR3 sequence reads: CASSQVGRWGGDEQFF. The CDR3 nucleotides read TGTGCCAGCAGCCAAGTCGGCAGGTGGGGGGGTGATGAGCAGTTCTTC.

For this clonotype: A much larger clone differs by one base, so this may be a read error. The chain links TRBV6-6 to TRBJ1-4, with a tentative D call TRBD1 (5 bases). There are 16 residues in the CDR3. V was trimmed by 5 bases and J by 8 bases, leaving 21 bases between them. Germline values: CDR1 MNHNY, CDR2 SVGAGI (reference sequence). Written as DNA, the CDR3 is TGTGCCAGCAGTAACCCCGGGGGACGCCCTGACGAAAAACTGTTTTTT. Amino acid sequence: CASSNPGGRPDEKLFF.

As concerns this clonotype: It may be a read error: a sequence one base away is much more abundant. The chain couples TRBV5-6 to TRBJ2-7; no clear D. V was clipped by 4 bases and J by 6 bases, with 20 bases between them. Germline V gene data show CDR1 as SGHDT and CDR2 as YYEEEE. CDR3 size: 15 residues. CDR3 sequence (DNA): TGTGCCAGCAGCCATACAGAACCGCGTCCGGCCGAGCAGTACTTC. Residues: CASSHTEPRPAEQYF.